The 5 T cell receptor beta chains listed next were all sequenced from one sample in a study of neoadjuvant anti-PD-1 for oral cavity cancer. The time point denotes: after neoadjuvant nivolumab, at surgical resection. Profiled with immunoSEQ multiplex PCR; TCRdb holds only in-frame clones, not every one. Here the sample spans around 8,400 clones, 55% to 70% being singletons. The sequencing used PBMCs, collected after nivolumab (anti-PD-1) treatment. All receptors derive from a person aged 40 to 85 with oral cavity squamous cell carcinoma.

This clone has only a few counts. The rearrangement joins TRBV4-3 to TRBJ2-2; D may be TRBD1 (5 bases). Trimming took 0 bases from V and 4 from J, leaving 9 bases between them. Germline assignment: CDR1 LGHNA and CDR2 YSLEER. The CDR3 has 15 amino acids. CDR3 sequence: CASSQEVRATGELFF. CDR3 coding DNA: TGCGCCAGCAGCCAAGAGGTCAGGGCCACCGGGGAGCTGTTTTTT.

DNA of the CDR3: TGTGCCAGTAGTATCCGGGGACTAGCGGGGGGCAGTGAGACCCAGTACTTC. It translates to CASSIRGLAGGSETQYF. V is TRBV19 and J is TRBJ2-5, with 15 bases matching TRBD2. Losses at the gene ends were 3 bases for V and 5 bases for J; bases not matched to a gene: 7. Germline V CDR1 and CDR2: LNHDA, SQIVND (reference sequence). CDR3 length equals 17 residues.

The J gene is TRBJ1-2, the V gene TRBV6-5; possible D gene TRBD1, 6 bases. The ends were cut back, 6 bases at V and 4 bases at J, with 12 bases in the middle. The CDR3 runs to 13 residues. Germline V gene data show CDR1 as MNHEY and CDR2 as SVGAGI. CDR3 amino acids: CASRTTGIYGYTF. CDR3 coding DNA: TGTGCCAGCAGGACCACAGGGATCTATGGCTACACCTTC.

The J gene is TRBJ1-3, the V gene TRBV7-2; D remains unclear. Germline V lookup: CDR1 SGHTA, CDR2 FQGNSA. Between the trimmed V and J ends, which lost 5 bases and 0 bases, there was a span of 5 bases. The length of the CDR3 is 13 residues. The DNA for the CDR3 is TGTGCCAGCAGCATGGACTCTGGAAACACCATATATTTT. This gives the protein CASSMDSGNTIYF.

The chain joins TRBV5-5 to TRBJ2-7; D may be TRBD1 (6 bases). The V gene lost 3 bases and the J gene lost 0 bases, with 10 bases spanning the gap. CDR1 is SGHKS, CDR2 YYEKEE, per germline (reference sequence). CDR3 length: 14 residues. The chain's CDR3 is CASSWGTRSYEQYF. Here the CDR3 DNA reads TGTGCCAGCAGCTGGGGGACACGCTCCTACGAGCAGTACTTC. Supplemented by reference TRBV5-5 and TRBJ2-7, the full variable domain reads DAGVTQSPTHLIKTRGQQVTLRCSPISGHKSVSWYQQVLGQGPQFIFQYYEKEERGRGNFPDRFSARQFPNYSSELNVNALLLGDSALYLCASSWGTRSYEQYFGPGTRLTVT.